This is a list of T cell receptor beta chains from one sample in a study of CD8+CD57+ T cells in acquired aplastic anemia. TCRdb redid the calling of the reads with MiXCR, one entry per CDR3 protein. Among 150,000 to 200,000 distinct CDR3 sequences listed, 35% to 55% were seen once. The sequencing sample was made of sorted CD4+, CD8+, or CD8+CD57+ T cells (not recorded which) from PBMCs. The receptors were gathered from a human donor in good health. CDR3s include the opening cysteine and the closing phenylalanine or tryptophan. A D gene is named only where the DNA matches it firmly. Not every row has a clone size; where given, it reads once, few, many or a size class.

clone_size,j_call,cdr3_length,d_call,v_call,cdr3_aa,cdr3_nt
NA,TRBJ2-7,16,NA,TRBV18,CASSGRGNRTTYGQYF,TGTGCCAGCTCAGGCCGGGGGAACAGGACCACCTACGGGCAGTACTTC
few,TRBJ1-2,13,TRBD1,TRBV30,CAWSRQGTYGYTF,TGTGCCTGGAGTCGACAGGGGACCTATGGCTACACCTTC
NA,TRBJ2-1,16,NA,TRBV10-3,CAVSRKAEISYNEQFF,TGTGCCGTCAGTAGAAAGGCAGAAATTTCCTACAATGAGCAGTTCTTC
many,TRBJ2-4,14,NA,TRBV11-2,CASSSRLAKNIQYF,TGTGCCAGCAGCTCAAGACTAGCCAAAAACATTCAGTACTTC
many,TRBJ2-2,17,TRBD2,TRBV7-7,CASSLRLAGVLTGELFF,TGTGCTAGCAGCTTACGGCTAGCGGGAGTCCTCACCGGGGAGCTGTTTTTT
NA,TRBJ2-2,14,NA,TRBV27,CASSRLQGTGELFF,TGTGCCAGCTCCCGTCTTCAGGGTACCGGGGAGCTGTTTTTT
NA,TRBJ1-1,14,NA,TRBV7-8,CASSPVALDTEAFF,TGTGCCAGCAGCCCTGTCGCTTTGGACACTGAAGCTTTCTTT
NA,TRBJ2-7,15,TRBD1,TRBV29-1,CSMDWGQDRAYEQYF,TGCAGCATGGATTGGGGGCAAGACAGGGCGTACGAACAGTACTTC
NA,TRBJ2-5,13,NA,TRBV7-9,CASSSVGGETQYF,TGTGCCAGCAGCTCGGTGGGGGGAGAGACCCAGTACTTC
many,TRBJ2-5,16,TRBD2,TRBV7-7,CASSLAPGLAGETQYF,TGTGCTAGCAGCTTAGCGCCCGGACTAGCGGGAGAGACCCAGTACTTC
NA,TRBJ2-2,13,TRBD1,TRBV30,CAWDRGDTGELFF,TGTGCCTGGGACAGGGGAGACACCGGGGAGCTGTTTTTT
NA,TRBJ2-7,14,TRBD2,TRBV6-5,CASSYSSGVREQYF,TGTGCCAGCAGTTACTCGAGCGGGGTACGGGAGCAGTACTTC
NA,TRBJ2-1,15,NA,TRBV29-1,CSVEDSRTISNEQFF,TGCAGCGTTGAAGATTCCCGGACAATTAGCAATGAGCAGTTCTTC
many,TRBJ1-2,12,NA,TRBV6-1,CASRSGSDGYTF,TGTGCCAGCAGATCGGGTTCCGATGGCTACACCTTC
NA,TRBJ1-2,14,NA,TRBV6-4,CASSDHPGPYGYTF,TGTGCCAGCAGTGACCATCCAGGGCCCTATGGCTACACCTTC
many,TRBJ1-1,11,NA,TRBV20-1,CSARAQAEAFF,TGCAGTGCTAGAGCCCAGGCTGAAGCTTTCTTT
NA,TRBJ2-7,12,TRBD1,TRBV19,CASKSTGAEQYF,TGTGCCAGTAAATCTACAGGGGCCGAGCAGTACTTC
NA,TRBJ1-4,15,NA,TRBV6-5,CASSYSGREWEKLFF,TGTGCCAGCAGTTACTCGGGGAGAGAATGGGAAAAACTGTTTTTT
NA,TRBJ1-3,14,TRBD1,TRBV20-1,CSALNRGSGNTIYF,TGCAGTGCTCTAAACAGGGGGTCTGGAAACACCATATATTTT
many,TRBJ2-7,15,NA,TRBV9,CASSVRPGQFYEQYF,TGTGCCAGCAGCGTACGTCCCGGACAGTTCTACGAGCAGTACTTC
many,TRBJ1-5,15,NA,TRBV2,CASSGVFQEDQPQHF,TGTGCCAGCAGTGGAGTCTTCCAGGAAGATCAGCCCCAGCATTTT
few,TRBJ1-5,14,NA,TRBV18,CASTRIGSNQPQHF,TGTGCCAGCACCCGAATAGGCAGCAATCAGCCCCAGCATTTT
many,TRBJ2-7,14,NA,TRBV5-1,CASSPDPSSYEQYF,TGCGCCAGCAGCCCAGACCCTAGCTCCTACGAGCAGTACTTC
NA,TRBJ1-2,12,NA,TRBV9,CASSTGQRGYTF,TGTGCCAGCAGCACGGGTCAAAGGGGCTACACCTTC
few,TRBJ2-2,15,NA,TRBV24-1,CATSVSSRDTGELFF,TGTGCCACCAGTGTCTCTAGCCGTGACACCGGGGAGCTGTTTTTT
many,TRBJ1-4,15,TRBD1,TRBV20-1,CSAASPGQGAEKLFF,TGCAGTGCTGCCAGTCCGGGACAGGGGGCTGAAAAACTGTTTTTT
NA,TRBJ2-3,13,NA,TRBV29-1,CSVDRGGSDTQYF,TGCAGCGTTGACAGGGGAGGTTCAGATACGCAGTATTTT
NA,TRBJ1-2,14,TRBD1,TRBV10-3,CAIRETGEGYGYTF,TGTGCCATCAGGGAAACAGGGGAGGGGTATGGCTACACCTTC
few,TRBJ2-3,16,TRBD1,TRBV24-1,CATSDPGQGEADTQYF,TGTGCCACCAGTGACCCGGGACAGGGGGAAGCAGATACGCAGTATTTT
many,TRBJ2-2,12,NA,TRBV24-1,CATSGRTGELFF,TGTGCCACCAGTGGGCGGACCGGGGAGCTGTTTTTT
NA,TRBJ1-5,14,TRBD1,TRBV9,CASSAQGGGQPQHF,TGTGCCAGCAGCGCACAGGGGGGGGGTCAGCCCCAGCATTTT
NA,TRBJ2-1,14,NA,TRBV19,CATEDSSLNNEQFF,TGTGCCACTGAGGACAGTTCCCTAAACAATGAGCAATTCTTC
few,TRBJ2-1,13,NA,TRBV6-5,CASSYDPSLGEFF,TGTGCCAGCAGTTACGACCCCTCCCTGGGGGAGTTCTTC
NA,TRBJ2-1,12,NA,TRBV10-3,CAIRSVGDEQFF,TGTGCCATACGCTCCGTCGGGGATGAGCAGTTCTTC
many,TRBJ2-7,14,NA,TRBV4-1,CASSQVAGLGEQYF,TGCGCCAGCAGCCAAGTCGCAGGATTGGGCGAGCAGTACTTC
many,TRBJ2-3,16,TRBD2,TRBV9,CASSVTSGSNPGTQYF,TGTGCCAGCAGCGTGACTAGCGGGAGTAACCCAGGTACGCAGTATTTT
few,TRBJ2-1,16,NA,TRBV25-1,CASSPRRAITYSEQFF,TGTGCCAGTAGTCCTCGGAGGGCCATTACCTACAGTGAGCAGTTCTTC
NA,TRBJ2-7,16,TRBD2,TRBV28,CASRHTASGSFREQYF,TGTGCCAGCAGACACACCGCTAGCGGGAGCTTCCGAGAGCAGTACTTC
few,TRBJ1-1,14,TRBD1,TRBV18,CASSSTGQGGEAFF,TGTGCCAGCTCATCCACCGGACAGGGTGGGGAAGCTTTCTTT
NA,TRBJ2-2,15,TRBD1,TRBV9,CASSETGFHTGELFF,TGTGCCAGCAGCGAGACAGGGTTTCACACCGGGGAGCTGTTTTTT
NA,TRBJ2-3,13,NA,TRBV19,CASSTLGTDTQYF,TGTGCCAGTTCCACCCTGGGCACAGATACGCAGTATTTT
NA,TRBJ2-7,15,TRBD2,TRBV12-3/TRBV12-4,CASSLSAGVSREQYF,TGTGCCAGCAGTTTATCTGCGGGAGTGAGTCGCGAGCAGTACTTC
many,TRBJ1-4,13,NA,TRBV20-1,CSASREGDEKLFF,TGCAGTGCTAGCAGGGAGGGAGATGAAAAACTGTTTTTT
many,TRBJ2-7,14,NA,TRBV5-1,CASSLGGFVYEQYF,TGCGCCAGCAGCTTGGGAGGGTTTGTCTACGAGCAGTACTTC
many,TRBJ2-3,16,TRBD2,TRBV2,CASSEASSGTTDTQYF,TGTGCCAGCAGTGAAGCGTCTAGCGGAACCACAGATACGCAGTATTTT
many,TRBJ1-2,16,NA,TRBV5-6,CASSLVTGSQGYGYTF,TGTGCCAGCAGCTTGGTAACTGGATCCCAGGGCTATGGCTACACCTTC
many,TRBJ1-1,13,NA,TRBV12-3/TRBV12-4,CASSLTPATEAFF,TGTGCCAGCAGCTTAACCCCGGCCACTGAAGCTTTCTTT
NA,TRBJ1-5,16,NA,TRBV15,CATSGLGTGKGQPQHF,TGTGCCACCAGCGGTCTCGGTACCGGGAAGGGTCAGCCCCAGCATTTT
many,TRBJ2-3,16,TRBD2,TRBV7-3,CASSLMLAGGTDTQYF,TGTGCCAGCAGCTTAATGCTAGCGGGGGGCACAGATACGCAGTATTTT
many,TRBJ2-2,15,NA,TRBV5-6,CASSLGSKAAGELFF,TGTGCCAGCAGCTTGGGCTCGAAAGCGGCCGGGGAGCTGTTTTTT
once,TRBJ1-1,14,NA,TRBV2,CASSENREITEAFF,TGTGCCAGCAGTGAAAACAGGGAAATCACTGAAGCTTTCTTT
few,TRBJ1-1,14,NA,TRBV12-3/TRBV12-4,CASRPRGLDTEAFF,TGTGCCAGCAGGCCCAGGGGCTTGGACACTGAAGCTTTCTTT
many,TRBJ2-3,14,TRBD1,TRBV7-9,CASRAQGAVDTQYF,TGTGCCAGCAGGGCACAGGGGGCGGTGGATACGCAGTATTTT
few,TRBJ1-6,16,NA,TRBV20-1,CSARDRGRGESSPLHF,TGCAGTGCTAGAGATCGGGGACGTGGCGAATCTTCACCCCTCCACTTT
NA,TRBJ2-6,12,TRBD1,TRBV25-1,CASSSNRGPLTF,TGTGCCAGCAGCTCCAACAGGGGCCCTCTGACTTTC
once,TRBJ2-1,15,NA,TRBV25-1,CASSESRIFYNEQFF,TGTGCCAGCAGTGAATCCCGAATTTTTTACAATGAGCAGTTCTTC
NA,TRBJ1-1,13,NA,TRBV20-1,CSARARQGLEAFF,TGCAGTGCTAGAGCGCGGCAGGGGTTGGAAGCTTTCTTT
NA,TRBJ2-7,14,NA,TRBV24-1,CATEEDYPSYEQYF,TGTGCCACCGAAGAGGACTACCCCTCCTACGAGCAGTACTTC
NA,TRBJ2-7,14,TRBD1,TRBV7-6,CASSLIGGGYEQYF,TGTGCCAGCAGCTTAATAGGGGGCGGCTACGAGCAGTACTTC
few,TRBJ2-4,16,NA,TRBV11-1,CASSLFGDSAKNIQYF,TGTGCCAGCAGCTTATTTGGGGACTCAGCCAAAAACATTCAGTACTTC